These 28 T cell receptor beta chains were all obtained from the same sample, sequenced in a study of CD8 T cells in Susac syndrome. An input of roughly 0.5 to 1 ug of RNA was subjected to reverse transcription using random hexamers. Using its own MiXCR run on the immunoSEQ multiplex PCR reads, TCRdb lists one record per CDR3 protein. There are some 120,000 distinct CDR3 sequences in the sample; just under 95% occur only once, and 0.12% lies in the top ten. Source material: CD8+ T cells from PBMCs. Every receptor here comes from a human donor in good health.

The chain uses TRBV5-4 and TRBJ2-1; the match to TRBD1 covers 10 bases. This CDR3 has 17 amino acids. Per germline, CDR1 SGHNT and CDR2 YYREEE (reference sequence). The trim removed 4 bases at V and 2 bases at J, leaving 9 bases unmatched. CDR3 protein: CASSTGTGVHPYNEQFF. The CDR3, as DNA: TGTGCCAGCAGCACCGGGACAGGGGTGCACCCCTACAATGAGCAGTTCTTC.

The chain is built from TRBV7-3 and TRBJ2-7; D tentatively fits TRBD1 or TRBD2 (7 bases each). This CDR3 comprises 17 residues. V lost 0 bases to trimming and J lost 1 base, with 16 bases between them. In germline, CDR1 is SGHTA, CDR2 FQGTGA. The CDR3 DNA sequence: TGTGCCAGCAGCTTAACGCCGACAGGGAGGGGATCCTACGAGCAGTACTTC. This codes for CASSLTPTGRGSYEQYF. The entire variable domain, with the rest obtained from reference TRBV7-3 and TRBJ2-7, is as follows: GAGVSQTPSNKVTEKGKYVELRCDPISGHTALYWYRQSLGQGPEFLIYFQGTGAADDSGLPNDRFFAVRPEGSVSTLKIQRTERGDSAVYLCASSLTPTGRGSYEQYFGPGTRLTVT.

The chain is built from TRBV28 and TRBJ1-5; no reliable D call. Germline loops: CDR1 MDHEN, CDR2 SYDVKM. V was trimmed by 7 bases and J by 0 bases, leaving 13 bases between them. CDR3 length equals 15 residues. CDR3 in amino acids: CASIREGYSNQPQHF. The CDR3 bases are TGTGCCAGCATCCGCGAGGGATATAGCAATCAGCCCCAGCATTTT.

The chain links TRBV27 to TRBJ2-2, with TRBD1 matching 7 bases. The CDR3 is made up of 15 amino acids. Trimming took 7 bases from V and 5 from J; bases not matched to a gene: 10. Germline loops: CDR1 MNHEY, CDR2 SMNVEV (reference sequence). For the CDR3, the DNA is TGTGCCAGCATGCGAGACAGGGTATTGACCGGGGAGCTGTTTTTT. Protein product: CASMRDRVLTGELFF.

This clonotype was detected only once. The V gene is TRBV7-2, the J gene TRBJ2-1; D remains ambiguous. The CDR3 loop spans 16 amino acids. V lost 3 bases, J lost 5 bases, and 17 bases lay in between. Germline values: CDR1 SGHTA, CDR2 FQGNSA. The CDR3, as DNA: TGTGCCAGCAGCTTGCGGACCACCCTCTACAACAATGAGCAGTTCTTC. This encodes CASSLRTTLYNNEQFF. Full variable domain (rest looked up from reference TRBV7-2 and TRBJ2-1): GAGVSQSPSNKVTEKGKDVELRCDPISGHTALYWYRQSLGQGLEFLIYFQGNSAPDKSGLPSDRFSAERTGGSVSTLTIQRTQQEDSAVYLCASSLRTTLYNNEQFFGPGTRLTVL.

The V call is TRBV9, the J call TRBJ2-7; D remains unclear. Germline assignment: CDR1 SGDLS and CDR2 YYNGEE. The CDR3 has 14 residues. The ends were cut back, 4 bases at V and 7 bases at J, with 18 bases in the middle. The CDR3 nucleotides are TGTGCCAGCAGCCAAAACGACGGTCCTGGGGAGCAGTACTTC. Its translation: CASSQNDGPGEQYF.

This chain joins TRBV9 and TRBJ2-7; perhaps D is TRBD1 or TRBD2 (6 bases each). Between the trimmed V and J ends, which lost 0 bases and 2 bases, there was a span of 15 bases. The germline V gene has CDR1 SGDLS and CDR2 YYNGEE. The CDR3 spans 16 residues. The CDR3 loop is CASSVAEGRDTYEQYF. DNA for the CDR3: TGTGCCAGCAGCGTAGCGGAGGGAAGGGACACCTACGAGCAGTACTTC.

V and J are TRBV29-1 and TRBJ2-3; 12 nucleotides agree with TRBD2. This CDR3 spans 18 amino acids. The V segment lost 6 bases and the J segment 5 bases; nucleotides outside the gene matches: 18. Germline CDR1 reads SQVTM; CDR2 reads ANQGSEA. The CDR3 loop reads CSVPGPLTSGSPGDTQYF. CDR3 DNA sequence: TGCAGCGTCCCGGGGCCCCTGACTAGCGGGAGTCCGGGAGATACGCAGTATTTT.

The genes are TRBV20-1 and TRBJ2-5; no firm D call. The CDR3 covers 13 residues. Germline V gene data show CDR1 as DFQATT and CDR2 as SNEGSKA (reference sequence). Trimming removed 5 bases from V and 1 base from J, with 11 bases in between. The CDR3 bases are TGCAGTGCTCGATACACCAGCCAAGAGACCCAGTACTTC. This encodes CSARYTSQETQYF.

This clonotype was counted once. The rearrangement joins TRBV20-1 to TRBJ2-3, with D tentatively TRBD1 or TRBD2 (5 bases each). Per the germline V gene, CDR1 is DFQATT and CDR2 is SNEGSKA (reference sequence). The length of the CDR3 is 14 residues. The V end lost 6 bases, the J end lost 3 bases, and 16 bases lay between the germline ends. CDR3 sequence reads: CSARDPPETDTQYF. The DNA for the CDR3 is TGCAGTGCGAGGGACCCACCAGAAACAGATACGCAGTATTTT.

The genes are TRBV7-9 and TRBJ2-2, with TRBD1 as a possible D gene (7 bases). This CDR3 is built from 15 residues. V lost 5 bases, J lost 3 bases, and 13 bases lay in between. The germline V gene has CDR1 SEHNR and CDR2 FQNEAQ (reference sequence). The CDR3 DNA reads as TGTGCCAGCAGCGCGCAGGGGGGAGACACCGGGGAGCTGTTTTTT. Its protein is CASSAQGGDTGELFF.

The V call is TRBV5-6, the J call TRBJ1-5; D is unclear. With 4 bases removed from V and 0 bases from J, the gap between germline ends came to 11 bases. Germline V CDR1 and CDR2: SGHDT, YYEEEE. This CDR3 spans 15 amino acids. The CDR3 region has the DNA TGTGCCAGCAGCGTTGGACGGATTAGCAATCAGCCCCAGCATTTT. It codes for CASSVGRISNQPQHF.

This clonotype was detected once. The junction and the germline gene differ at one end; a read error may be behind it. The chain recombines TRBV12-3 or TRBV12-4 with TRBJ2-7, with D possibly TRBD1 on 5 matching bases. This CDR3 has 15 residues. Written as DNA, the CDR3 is TGTGCCGGCAGTTCCGCAGGATCGGCAGGGTACGAGCAGTACTTC. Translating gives CAGSSAGSAGYEQYF.

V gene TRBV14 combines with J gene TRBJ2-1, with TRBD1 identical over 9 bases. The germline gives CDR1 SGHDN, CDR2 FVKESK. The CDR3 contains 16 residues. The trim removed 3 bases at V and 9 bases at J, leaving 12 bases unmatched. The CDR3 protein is CASSHPGQGRVGEQFF. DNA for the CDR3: TGTGCCAGCAGCCATCCGGGACAGGGTCGTGTAGGTGAGCAGTTCTTC.

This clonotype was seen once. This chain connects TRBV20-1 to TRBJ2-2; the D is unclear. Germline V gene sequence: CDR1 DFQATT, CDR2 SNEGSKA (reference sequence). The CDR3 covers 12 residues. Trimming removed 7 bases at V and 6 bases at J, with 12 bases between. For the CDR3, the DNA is TGCAGTGTAGCTAGATCATCCGGGGAGCTGTTTTTT. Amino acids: CSVARSSGELFF.

The CDR3 bases are TGTGCCAGCTCACCACTCCCGGGTTCTGAAGCTTTCTTT. Translated, it gives CASSPLPGSEAFF. This chain links TRBV18 with TRBJ1-1; D gene unclear. Germline V gene data show CDR1 as KGHSH and CDR2 as LQKENI. The CDR3 loop spans 13 amino acids. Trimming stripped 1 base from V and 6 bases from J, with 9 bases between. Variable domain in full (rest from reference TRBV18 and TRBJ1-1): NAGVMQNPRHLVRRRGQEARLRCSPMKGHSHVYWYRQLPEEGLKFMVYLQKENIIDESGMPKERFSAEFPKEGPSILRIQQVVRGDSAAYFCASSPLPGSEAFFGQGTRLTVV.

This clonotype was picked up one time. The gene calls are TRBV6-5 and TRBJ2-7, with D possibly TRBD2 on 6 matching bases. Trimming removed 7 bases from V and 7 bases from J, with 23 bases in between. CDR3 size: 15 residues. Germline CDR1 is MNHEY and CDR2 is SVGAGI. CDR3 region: CASTPPGRRASEQYF. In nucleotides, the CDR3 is TGTGCCAGCACCCCGCCGGGACGGAGGGCTTCGGAGCAGTACTTC.

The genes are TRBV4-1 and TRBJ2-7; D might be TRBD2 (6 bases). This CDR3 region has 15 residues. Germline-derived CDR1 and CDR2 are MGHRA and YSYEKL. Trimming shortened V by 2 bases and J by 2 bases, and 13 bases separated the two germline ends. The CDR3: CASSQITGAAYEQYF. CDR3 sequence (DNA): TGCGCCAGCAGCCAAATCACGGGAGCGGCCTACGAGCAGTACTTC.

The chain's CDR3 is CASTKAGNPYEQYF. CDR3 bases: TGTGCCAGCACCAAAGCAGGGAACCCCTACGAGCAGTACTTC. The chain couples TRBV7-6 to TRBJ2-7, with D maybe TRBD1 (5 bases). V lost 7 bases to trimming and J lost 2 bases, with 15 bases between them. The CDR3 extends over 14 amino acids. Germline V gene sequence: CDR1 SGHVS, CDR2 FNYEAQ. The full variable domain, completed using reference TRBV7-6 and TRBJ2-7, is GAGVSQSPRYKVTKRGQDVALRCDPISGHVSLYWYRQALGQGPEFLTYFNYEAQQDKSGLPNDRFSAERPEGSISTLTIQRTEQRDSAMYRCASTKAGNPYEQYFGPGTRLTVT.

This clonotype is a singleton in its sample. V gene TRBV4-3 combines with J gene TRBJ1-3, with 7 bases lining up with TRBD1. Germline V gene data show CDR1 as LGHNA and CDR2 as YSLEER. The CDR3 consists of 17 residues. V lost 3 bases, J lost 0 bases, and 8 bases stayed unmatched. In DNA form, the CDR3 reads TGCGCCAGCAGCCAGACAACACAGGGGAGCTCTGGAAACACCATATATTTT. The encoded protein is CASSQTTQGSSGNTIYF.

This CDR3 reads CSARTGAYGYTF. CDR3 nucleotide sequence: TGCAGTGCTCGGACAGGGGCCTATGGCTACACCTTC. The chain employs TRBV20-1 and TRBJ1-2; 9 nucleotides match TRBD1. Germline V gene data show CDR1 as DFQATT and CDR2 as SNEGSKA (reference sequence). This CDR3 contains 12 residues. Trimming at V came to 5 bases and at J to 4 bases, leaving 2 bases not matched to a gene.

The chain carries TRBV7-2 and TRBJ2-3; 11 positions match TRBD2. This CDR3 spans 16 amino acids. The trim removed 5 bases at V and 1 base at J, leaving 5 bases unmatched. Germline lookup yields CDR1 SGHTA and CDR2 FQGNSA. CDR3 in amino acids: CASSGTSGGRTDTQYF. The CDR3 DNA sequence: TGTGCCAGCAGCGGGACTAGCGGAGGCCGCACAGATACGCAGTATTTT.

The CDR3 DNA is TGTGCCAGCATGAGAGTTTCGGCCTACAATGAGCAGTTCTTC. Translation: CASMRVSAYNEQFF. V is TRBV5-8 and J is TRBJ2-1, with D uncertain. This CDR3 is 14 amino acids long. The V gene's germline CDR1 is SGHTS and CDR2 YDEGEE. Deletions cut 6 bases from V and 2 bases from J, with 12 bases between.

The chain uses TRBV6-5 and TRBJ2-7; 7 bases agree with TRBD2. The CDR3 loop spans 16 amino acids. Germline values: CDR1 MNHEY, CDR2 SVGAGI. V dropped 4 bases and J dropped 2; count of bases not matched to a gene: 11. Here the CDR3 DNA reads TGTGCCAGCAGTTCCCTTTCTAGCGGAGCGGCCTACGAGCAGTACTTC. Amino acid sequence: CASSSLSSGAAYEQYF.

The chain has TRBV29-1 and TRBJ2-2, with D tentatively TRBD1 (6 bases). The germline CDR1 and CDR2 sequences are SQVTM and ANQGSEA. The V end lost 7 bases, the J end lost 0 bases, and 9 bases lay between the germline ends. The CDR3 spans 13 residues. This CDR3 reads CSADRPNTGELFF. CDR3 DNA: TGCAGCGCCGACAGGCCGAACACCGGGGAGCTGTTTTTT.

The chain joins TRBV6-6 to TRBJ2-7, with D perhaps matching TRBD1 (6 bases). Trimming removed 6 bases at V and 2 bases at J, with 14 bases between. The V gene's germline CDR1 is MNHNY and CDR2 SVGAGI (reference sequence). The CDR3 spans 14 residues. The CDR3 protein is CASSPGAGPYEQYF. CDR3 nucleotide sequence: TGTGCCAGCAGCCCAGGGGCGGGTCCCTACGAGCAGTACTTC.

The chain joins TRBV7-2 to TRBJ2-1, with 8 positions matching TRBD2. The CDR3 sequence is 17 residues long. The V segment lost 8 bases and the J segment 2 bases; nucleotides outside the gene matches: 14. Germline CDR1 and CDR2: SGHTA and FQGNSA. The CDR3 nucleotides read TGTGCCAGCCAAATTTCCGGGGGGGATTCGCCCTACAATGAGCAGTTCTTC. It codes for CASQISGGDSPYNEQFF.

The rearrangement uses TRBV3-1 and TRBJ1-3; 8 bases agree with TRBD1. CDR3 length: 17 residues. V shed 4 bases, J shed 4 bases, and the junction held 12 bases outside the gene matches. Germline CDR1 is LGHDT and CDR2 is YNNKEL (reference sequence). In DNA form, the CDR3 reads TGTGCCAGCAGCCCCGGACCTACAGGGGGGAGAGGAAACACCATATATTTT. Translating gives CASSPGPTGGRGNTIYF.